This TCR beta chain came from a study of blood T cell repertoires in COVID-19. The V and J ends lost 0 bases and 7 bases respectively, with 15 bases between them. This CDR3 contains 15 residues. Germline V gene lookup returns CDR1 LGHNA and CDR2 YSLEER. Original processing methods: For nucleated cells, counts were estimated from reference gene primer amplification. Clones were read by immunoSEQ multiplex PCR, and TCRdb kept only the in-frame ones, dropping some. V and J calls and clone size follow that table, whereas D and trimming were derived from the DNA. The sample holds about 130,000 clones; roughly 86% are singletons and the top ten take approximately 5%.

Sequenced material: peripheral blood. This chain links TRBV4-3 with TRBJ1-2; D perhaps matches TRBD1 (6 bases). The sequence was collected from a human donor in a cohort sampled during active COVID-19. This chain's CDR3 is CASSQDGGADSGYTF. CDR3 bases: TGCGCCAGCAGCCAAGATGGGGGGGCTGACAGTGGCTACACCTTC.